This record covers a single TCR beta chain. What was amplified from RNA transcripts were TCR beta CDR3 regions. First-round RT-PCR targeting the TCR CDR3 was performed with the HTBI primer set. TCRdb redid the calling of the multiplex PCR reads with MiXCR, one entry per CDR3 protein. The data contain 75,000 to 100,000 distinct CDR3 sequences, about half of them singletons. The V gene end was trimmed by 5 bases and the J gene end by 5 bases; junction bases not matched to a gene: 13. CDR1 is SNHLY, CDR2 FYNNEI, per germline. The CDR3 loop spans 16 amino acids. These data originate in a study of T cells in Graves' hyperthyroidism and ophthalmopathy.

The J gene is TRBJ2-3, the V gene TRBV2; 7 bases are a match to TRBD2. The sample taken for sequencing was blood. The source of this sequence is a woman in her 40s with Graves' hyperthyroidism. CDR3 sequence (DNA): TGTGCCAGCAGTCAGGGATTTGGGGCGGGAGAAGATACGCAGTATTTT. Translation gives CASSQGFGAGEDTQYF.